Listed below are T cell receptor beta chains from one sample, sequenced in a study of cytomegalovirus exposure and HLA in healthy donors. Assay used: immunoSEQ multiplex PCR; TCRdb lists only in-frame clones, some missing. The data show 60,000 to 70,000 clones, with roughly 73% seen just once and roughly a quarter held by the top ten. Sample: PBMCs. These receptor sequences come from a woman aged 40-49 years in good health and CMV-seropositive. The CDR3 runs from the conserved cysteine through the conserved F or W. Fields, in order: clone size, J gene, V gene, D gene, CDR3 protein, CDR3 DNA. D genes are given only for firm matches. A row's size may be missing; if present it is once, few, many or a size class.

size: few; J: TRBJ1-4; V: TRBV6-1; D: TRBD1; CDR3: CASSATTGTGVEKLFF; DNA: TGTGCCAGCAGTGCTACCACCGGGACAGGGGTGGAAAAACTGTTTTTT
size: NA; J: TRBJ1-1; V: TRBV19; D: NA; CDR3: CASSVYTGLEDTEAFF; DNA: TGTGCCAGTAGTGTTTACACAGGGTTGGAGGACACTGAAGCTTTCTTT
size: few; J: TRBJ1-1; V: TRBV6-5; D: NA; CDR3: CASAPRGYDTEAFF; DNA: TGTGCCAGCGCCCCTAGAGGTTACGACACTGAAGCTTTCTTT
size: once; J: TRBJ2-4; V: TRBV6-6; D: TRBD1; CDR3: CASSYGVDRVRNIQYF; DNA: TGTGCCAGCAGTTACGGGGTTGACAGGGTCAGGAACATTCAGTACTTC
size: NA; J: TRBJ1-1; V: TRBV6-1; D: TRBD1; CDR3: CASQTGTGGTEAFF; DNA: TGTGCCAGCCAAACCGGGACAGGGGGCACTGAAGCTTTCTTT
size: NA; J: TRBJ1-4; V: TRBV30; D: NA; CDR3: CAWSGRDLEKLFF; DNA: TGTGCCTGGAGCGGCAGGGATCTTGAAAAACTGTTTTTT
size: few; J: TRBJ1-2; V: TRBV12-5; D: NA; CDR3: CASGPNDGDGYTF; DNA: TGTGCTAGTGGTCCAAACGACGGAGATGGCTACACCTTC
size: NA; J: TRBJ2-1; V: TRBV29-1; D: TRBD1; CDR3: CSVTGTENRYNEQFF; DNA: TGCAGCGTAACCGGGACAGAAAATCGCTACAATGAGCAGTTCTTC
size: few; J: TRBJ2-3; V: TRBV7-2; D: TRBD2; CDR3: CASSLSLAGGLEYF; DNA: TGTGCCAGCAGCTTAAGTCTAGCGGGGGGCCTAGAGTATTTT
size: few; J: TRBJ1-6; V: TRBV2; D: TRBD1; CDR3: CASRRDRGWDSPLHF; DNA: TGTGCCAGCAGACGGGACAGGGGATGGGATTCACCCCTCCACTTT
size: few; J: TRBJ1-3; V: TRBV9; D: NA; CDR3: CASSAHTGSGNTIYF; DNA: TGTGCCAGCAGCGCTCATACGGGCTCTGGAAACACCATATATTTT
size: NA; J: TRBJ1-1; V: TRBV4-1; D: TRBD1; CDR3: CASSRLLGPGQGNTEAFF; DNA: TGCGCCAGCAGCCGACTCCTAGGCCCGGGACAGGGGAACACTGAAGCTTTCTTT
size: NA; J: TRBJ1-1; V: TRBV2; D: NA; CDR3: CASRVDNQETEAFF; DNA: TGTGCCAGCAGAGTCGACAATCAAGAAACTGAAGCTTTCTTT
size: NA; J: TRBJ1-6; V: TRBV7-2; D: TRBD1; CDR3: CASSRDSRNSPLHF; DNA: TGTGCCAGCAGCAGGGACAGCAGGAATTCACCCCTCCACTTT
size: NA; J: TRBJ2-2; V: TRBV9; D: NA; CDR3: CANSVSGDYTGELFF; DNA: TGTGCCAACAGCGTCTCAGGGGATTACACCGGGGAGCTGTTTTTT
size: NA; J: TRBJ1-1; V: TRBV19; D: TRBD1; CDR3: CASDPGQGGSTEAFF; DNA: TGTGCCAGTGATCCGGGACAGGGAGGGAGCACTGAAGCTTTCTTT
size: NA; J: TRBJ2-1; V: TRBV13; D: NA; CDR3: CASSLEGGVYNEQFF; DNA: TGTGCCAGCAGCTTAGAAGGGGGGGTGTACAATGAGCAGTTCTTC
size: once; J: TRBJ2-6; V: TRBV5-1; D: NA; CDR3: CASRLRAATDSGANVLTF; DNA: TGCGCCAGTCGGCTGCGGGCAGCGACCGACTCTGGGGCCAACGTCCTGACTTTC
size: NA; J: TRBJ1-1; V: TRBV28; D: NA; CDR3: CASSLSTHTEAFF; DNA: TGTGCCAGTTCCCTATCTACGCACACTGAAGCTTTCTTT
size: NA; J: TRBJ2-1; V: TRBV6-1; D: TRBD1; CDR3: CAAAGQGVHEQFF; DNA: TGTGCCGCCGCCGGACAGGGGGTTCATGAGCAGTTCTTC
size: few; J: TRBJ1-5; V: TRBV30; D: NA; CDR3: CAWSVDSGNQPQHF; DNA: TGTGCCTGGAGTGTAGACAGTGGCAATCAGCCCCAGCATTTT
size: NA; J: TRBJ1-1; V: TRBV4-1; D: NA; CDR3: CASSRPQGDNTEAFF; DNA: TGCGCCAGCAGCCGCCCACAGGGAGACAACACTGAAGCTTTCTTT
size: NA; J: TRBJ2-1; V: TRBV7-2; D: TRBD1; CDR3: CASSSPGGGYNEQFF; DNA: TGTGCCAGCAGCTCACCAGGGGGCGGCTACAATGAGCAGTTCTTC
size: NA; J: TRBJ1-6; V: TRBV27; D: NA; CDR3: CASSLQGRGSPLHF; DNA: TGTGCCAGCAGTTTACAGGGCCGGGGGTCACCCCTCCACTTT
size: NA; J: TRBJ1-6; V: TRBV6-5; D: NA; CDR3: CASSPGVQGKPLHF; DNA: TGTGCCAGCAGCCCCGGGGTACAGGGAAAACCCCTCCACTTT
size: NA; J: TRBJ1-5; V: TRBV19; D: NA; CDR3: CATSEMGRNQPQHF; DNA: TGTGCCACGTCCGAGATGGGGAGGAATCAGCCCCAGCATTTT
size: NA; J: TRBJ2-2; V: TRBV4-3; D: NA; CDR3: CASSQERYTGELFF; DNA: TGCGCCAGCAGCCAAGAACGGTACACCGGGGAGCTGTTTTTT
size: NA; J: TRBJ2-3; V: TRBV6-4; D: TRBD2; CDR3: CASSDGAGGSTDTQYF; DNA: TGTGCCAGCAGTGACGGAGCGGGGGGTAGCACAGATACGCAGTATTTT